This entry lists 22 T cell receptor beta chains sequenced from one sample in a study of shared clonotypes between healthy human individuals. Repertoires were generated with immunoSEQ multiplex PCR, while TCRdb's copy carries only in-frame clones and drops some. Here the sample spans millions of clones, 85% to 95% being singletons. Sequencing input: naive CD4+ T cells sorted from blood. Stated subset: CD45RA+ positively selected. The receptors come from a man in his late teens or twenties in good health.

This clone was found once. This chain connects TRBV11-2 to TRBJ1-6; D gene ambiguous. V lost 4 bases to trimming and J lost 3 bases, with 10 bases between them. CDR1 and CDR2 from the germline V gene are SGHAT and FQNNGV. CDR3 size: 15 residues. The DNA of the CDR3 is TGTGCCAGCAGCTCTGGATTAGACTATAATTCACCCCTCCACTTT. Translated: CASSSGLDYNSPLHF.

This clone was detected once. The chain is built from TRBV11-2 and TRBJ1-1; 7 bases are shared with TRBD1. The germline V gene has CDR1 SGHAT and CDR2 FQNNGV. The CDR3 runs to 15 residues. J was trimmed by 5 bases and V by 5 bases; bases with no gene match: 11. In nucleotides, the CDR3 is TGTGCCAGCAGCCCTACAGGGGCGCCGGGGACTGAAGCTTTCTTT. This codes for CASSPTGAPGTEAFF.

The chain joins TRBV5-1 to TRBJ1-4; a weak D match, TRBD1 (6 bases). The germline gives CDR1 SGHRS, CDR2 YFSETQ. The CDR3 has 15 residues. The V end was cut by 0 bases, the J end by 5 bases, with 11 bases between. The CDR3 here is CASSLAGTPNEKLFF. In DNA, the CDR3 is TGCGCCAGCAGCTTGGCCGGGACACCGAATGAAAAACTGTTTTTT.

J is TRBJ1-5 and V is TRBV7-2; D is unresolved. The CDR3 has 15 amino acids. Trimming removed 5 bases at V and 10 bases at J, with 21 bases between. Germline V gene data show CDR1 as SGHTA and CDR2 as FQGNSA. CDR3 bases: TGTGCCAGCAGCCTAACCCACAGCTTCAACCACCCCCAGCATTTT. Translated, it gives CASSLTHSFNHPQHF. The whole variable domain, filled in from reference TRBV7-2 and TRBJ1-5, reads GAGVSQSPSNKVTEKGKDVELRCDPISGHTALYWYRQSLGQGLEFLIYFQGNSAPDKSGLPSDRFSAERTGGSVSTLTIQRTQQEDSAVYLCASSLTHSFNHPQHFGDGTRLSIL.

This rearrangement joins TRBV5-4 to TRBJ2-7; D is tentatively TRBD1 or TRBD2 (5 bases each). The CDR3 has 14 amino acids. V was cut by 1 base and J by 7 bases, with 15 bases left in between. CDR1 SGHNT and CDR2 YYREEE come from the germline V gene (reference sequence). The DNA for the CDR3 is TGTGCCAGCAGCTTGACGACGGGGCACGGAGAGCAGTACTTC. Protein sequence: CASSLTTGHGEQYF.

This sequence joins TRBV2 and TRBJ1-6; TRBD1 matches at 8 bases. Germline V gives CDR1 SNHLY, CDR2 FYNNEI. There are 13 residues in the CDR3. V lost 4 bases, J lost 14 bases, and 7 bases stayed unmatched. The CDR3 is CASSGQGASTLHF. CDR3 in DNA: TGTGCCAGCAGTGGCCAGGGGGCATCAACCCTCCACTTT.

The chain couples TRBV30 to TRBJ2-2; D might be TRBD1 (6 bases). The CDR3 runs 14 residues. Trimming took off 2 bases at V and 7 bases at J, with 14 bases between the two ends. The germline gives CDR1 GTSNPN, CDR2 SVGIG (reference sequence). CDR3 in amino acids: CAWSPVQGGGELFF. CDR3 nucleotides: TGTGCCTGGAGTCCCGTCCAAGGGGGCGGGGAGCTGTTTTTT.

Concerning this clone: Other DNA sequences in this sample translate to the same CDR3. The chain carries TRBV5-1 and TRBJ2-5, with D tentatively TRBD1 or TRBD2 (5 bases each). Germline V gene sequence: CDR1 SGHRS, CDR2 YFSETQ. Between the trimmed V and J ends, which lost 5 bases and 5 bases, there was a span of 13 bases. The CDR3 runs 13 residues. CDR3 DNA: TGCGCCAGCAGTTTAGCGTCAGGGGAGACCCAGTACTTC. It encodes CASSLASGETQYF.

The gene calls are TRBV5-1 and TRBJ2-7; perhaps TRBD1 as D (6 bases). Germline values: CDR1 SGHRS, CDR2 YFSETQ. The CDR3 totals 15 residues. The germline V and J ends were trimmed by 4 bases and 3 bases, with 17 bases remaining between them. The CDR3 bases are TGCGCCAGCAGCACGAGCCTCCAGGGGATCTACGAGCAGTACTTC. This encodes CASSTSLQGIYEQYF.

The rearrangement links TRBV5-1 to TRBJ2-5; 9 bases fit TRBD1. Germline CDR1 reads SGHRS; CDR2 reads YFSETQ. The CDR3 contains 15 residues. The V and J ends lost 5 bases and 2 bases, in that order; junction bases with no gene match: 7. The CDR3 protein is CASREPGTGQETQYF. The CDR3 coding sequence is TGCGCCAGCAGGGAACCTGGGACAGGGCAAGAGACCCAGTACTTC.

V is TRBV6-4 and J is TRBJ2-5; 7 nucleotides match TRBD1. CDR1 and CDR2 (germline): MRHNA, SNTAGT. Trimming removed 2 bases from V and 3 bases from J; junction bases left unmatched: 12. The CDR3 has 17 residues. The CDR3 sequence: CASSDASSGTAKETQYF. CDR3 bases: TGTGCCAGCAGTGACGCGTCGTCCGGGACAGCGAAAGAGACCCAGTACTTC.

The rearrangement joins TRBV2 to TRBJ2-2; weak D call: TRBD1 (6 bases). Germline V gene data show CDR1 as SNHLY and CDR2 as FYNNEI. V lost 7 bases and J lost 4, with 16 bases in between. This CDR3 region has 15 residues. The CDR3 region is CASKGERGFTGELFF. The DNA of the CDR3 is TGTGCCAGCAAGGGGGAACGGGGCTTCACCGGGGAGCTGTTTTTT.

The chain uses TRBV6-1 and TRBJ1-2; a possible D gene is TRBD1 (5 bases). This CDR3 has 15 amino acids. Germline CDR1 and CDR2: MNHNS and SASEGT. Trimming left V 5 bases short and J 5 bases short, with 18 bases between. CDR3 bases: TGTGCCAGCAGTCCGACAGCCCAGGACACATATGGCTACACCTTC. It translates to CASSPTAQDTYGYTF.

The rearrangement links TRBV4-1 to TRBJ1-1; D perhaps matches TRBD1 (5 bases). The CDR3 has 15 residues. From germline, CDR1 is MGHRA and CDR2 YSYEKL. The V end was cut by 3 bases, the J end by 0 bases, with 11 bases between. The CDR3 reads CASSHRQSLNTEAFF. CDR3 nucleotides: TGCGCCAGCAGCCACCGACAGAGCCTGAACACTGAAGCTTTCTTT.

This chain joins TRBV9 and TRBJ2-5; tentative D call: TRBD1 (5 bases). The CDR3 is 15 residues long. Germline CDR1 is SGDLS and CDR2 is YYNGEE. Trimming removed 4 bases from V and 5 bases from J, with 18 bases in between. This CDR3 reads CASSSVPAGWETQYF. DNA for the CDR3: TGTGCCAGCAGCAGCGTACCTGCAGGGTGGGAGACCCAGTACTTC.

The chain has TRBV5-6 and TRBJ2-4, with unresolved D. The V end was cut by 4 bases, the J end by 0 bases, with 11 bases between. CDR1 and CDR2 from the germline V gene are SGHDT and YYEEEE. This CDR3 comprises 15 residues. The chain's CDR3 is CASSGVELAKNIQYF. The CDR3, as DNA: TGTGCCAGCAGCGGCGTGGAGCTAGCCAAAAACATTCAGTACTTC.

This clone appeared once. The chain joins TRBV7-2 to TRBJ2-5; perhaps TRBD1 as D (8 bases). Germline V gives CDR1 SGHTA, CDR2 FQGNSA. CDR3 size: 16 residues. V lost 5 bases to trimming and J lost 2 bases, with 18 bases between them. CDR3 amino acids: CASSPNRGRGQETQYF. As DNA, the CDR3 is TGTGCCAGCAGCCCCAACAGGGGGAGGGGGCAAGAGACCCAGTACTTC. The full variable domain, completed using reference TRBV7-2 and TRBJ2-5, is GAGVSQSPSNKVTEKGKDVELRCDPISGHTALYWYRQSLGQGLEFLIYFQGNSAPDKSGLPSDRFSAERTGGSVSTLTIQRTQQEDSAVYLCASSPNRGRGQETQYFGPGTRLLVL.

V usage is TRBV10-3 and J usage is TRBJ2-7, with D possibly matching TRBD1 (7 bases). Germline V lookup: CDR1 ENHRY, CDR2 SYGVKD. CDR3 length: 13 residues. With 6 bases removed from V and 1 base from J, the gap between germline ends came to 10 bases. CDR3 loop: CAIRQGTSYEQYF. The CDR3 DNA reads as TGTGCCATCAGACAGGGGACTTCCTACGAGCAGTACTTC.

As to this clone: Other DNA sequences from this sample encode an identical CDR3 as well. The CDR3 nucleotides read TGTGCCAGCTCACCACAGGGGACAGATACGCAGTATTTT. Protein product: CASSPQGTDTQYF. This chain joins TRBV18 and TRBJ2-3; D perhaps matches TRBD1 (5 bases). CDR1 and CDR2 (germline): KGHSH, LQKENI. This CDR3 comprises 13 residues. V was shortened by 1 base and J by 3 bases, with 5 bases between the two germline ends.

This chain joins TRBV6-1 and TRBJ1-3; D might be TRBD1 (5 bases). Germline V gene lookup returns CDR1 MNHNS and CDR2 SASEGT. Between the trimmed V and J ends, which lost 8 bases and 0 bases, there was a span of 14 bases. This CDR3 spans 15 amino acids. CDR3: CASGTLLFSGNTIYF. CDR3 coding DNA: TGTGCCAGCGGGACTCTTTTGTTCTCTGGAAACACCATATATTTT.

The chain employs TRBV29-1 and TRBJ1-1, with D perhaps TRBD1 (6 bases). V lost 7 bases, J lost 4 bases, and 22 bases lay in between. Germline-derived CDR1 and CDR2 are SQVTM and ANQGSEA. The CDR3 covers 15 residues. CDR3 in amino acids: CSAPPQGTHLTEAFF. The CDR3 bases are TGCAGCGCCCCCCCCCAGGGGACGCACCTCACTGAAGCTTTCTTT.

The CDR3 nucleotides are TGTGCCAGCAGTTTAGGTCGGGGACGGTCCTACGAGCAGTACTTC. Translating it yields CASSLGRGRSYEQYF. This chain uses TRBV28 with TRBJ2-7, with D possibly called TRBD1 or TRBD2 (5 bases each). Germline CDR1 and CDR2: MDHEN and SYDVKM. The length of the CDR3 is 15 residues. V was trimmed by 2 bases and J by 1 base, leaving 12 bases between them.